These 3 T cell receptor beta chains were all obtained from the same sample, sequenced in a study of CD8+ T cells in alopecia areata. Reverse transcribed after extraction, RNA yielded cDNA as the sequencing template. The method was immunoSEQ multiplex PCR; TCRdb's version includes in-frame clones alone and lacks a portion of them. The table includes 220,000 or so clones, about 60% detected once. Material: CD4+ T cells sorted from blood, obtained at week 0. The receptors derive from a human donor with alopecia areata.

V is TRBV30 and J is TRBJ1-1; 8 bases agree with TRBD1. This CDR3 is 16 amino acids long. Germline V gene lookup returns CDR1 GTSNPN and CDR2 SVGIG (reference sequence). V was pared by 2 bases and J by 1 base, with 9 bases of the junction left unmatched. The CDR3 protein is CAWSPDRGGANTEAFF. CDR3 DNA sequence: TGTGCCTGGAGTCCCGACAGGGGTGGAGCGAACACTGAAGCTTTCTTT.

The chain is built from TRBV9 and TRBJ1-1; no firm D call. The CDR3 spans 13 residues. From germline, CDR1 is SGDLS and CDR2 YYNGEE. V lost 8 bases, J lost 0 bases, and 11 bases lay in between. The DNA of the CDR3 is TGTGCCAGTGTAGGCCAGATGAACACTGAAGCTTTCTTT. Amino acid sequence: CASVGQMNTEAFF.

This rearrangement joins TRBV2 to TRBJ1-2, with TRBD1 as a possible D gene (5 bases). Germline CDR1 and CDR2: SNHLY and FYNNEI. The CDR3 is 14 amino acids. Trimming pared 2 bases from V and 3 bases from J, leaving 10 bases between. The CDR3 here is CASSESGTDYGYTF. For the CDR3, the DNA is TGTGCCAGCAGTGAATCAGGGACGGACTATGGCTACACCTTC.